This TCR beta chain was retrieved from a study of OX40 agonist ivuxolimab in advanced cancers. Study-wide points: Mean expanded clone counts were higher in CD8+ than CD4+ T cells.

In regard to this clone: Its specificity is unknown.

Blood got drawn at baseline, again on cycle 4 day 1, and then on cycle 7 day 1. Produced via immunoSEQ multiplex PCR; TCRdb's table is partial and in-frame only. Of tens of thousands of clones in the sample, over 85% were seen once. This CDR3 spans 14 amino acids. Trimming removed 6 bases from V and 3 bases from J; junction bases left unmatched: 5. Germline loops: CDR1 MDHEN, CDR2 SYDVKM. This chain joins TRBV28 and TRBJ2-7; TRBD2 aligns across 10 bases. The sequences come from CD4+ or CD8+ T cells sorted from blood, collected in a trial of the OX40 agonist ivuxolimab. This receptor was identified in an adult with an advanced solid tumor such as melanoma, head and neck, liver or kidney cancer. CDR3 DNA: TGTGCCAGCAGACCGGGACTAGCGCGCTACGAGCAGTACTTC. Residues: CASRPGLARYEQYF. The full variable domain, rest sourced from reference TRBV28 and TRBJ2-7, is DVKVTQSSRYLVKRTGEKVFLECVQDMDHENMFWYRQDPGLGLRLIYFSYDVKMKEKGDIPEGYSVSREKKERFSLILESASTNQTSMYLCASRPGLARYEQYFGPGTRLTVT.